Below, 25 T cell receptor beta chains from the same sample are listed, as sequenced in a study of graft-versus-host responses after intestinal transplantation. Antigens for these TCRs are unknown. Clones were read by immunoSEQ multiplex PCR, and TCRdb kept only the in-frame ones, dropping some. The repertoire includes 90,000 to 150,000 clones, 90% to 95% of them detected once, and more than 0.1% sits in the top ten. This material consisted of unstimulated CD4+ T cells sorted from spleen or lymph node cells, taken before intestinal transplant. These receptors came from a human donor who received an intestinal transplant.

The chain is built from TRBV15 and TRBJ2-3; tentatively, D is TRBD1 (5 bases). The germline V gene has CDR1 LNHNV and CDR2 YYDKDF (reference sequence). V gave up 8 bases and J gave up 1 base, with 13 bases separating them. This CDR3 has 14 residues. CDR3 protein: CATSGRQGTDTQYF. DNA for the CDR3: TGTGCCACCTCAGGGCGCCAGGGCACAGATACGCAGTATTTT.

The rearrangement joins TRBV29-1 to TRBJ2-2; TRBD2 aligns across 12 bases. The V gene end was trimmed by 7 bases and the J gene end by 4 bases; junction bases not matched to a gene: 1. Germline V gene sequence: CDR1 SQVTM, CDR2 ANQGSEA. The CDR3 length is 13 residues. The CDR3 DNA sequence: TGCAGCGCTAGCGGGAGGGCCACCGGGGAGCTGTTTTTT. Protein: CSASGRATGELFF.

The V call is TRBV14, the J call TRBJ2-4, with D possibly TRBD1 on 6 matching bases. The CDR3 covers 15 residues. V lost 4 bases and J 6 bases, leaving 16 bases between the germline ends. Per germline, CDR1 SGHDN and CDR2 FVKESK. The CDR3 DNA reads TGTGCCAGCAGCCCCATTGGGGACACACGAAACATTCAGTACTTC. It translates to CASSPIGDTRNIQYF.

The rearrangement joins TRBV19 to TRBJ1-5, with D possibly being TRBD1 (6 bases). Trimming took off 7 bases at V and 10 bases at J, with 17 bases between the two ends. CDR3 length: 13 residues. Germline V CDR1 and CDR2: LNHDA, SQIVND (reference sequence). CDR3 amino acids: CASTAQGFFPQHF. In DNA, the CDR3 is TGTGCCAGTACCGCACAGGGTTTCTTCCCCCAGCATTTT.

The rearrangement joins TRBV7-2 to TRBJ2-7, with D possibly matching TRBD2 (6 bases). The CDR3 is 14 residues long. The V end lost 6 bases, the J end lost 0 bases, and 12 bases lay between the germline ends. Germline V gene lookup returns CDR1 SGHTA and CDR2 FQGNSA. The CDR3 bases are TGTGCCAGCAGGTTGGCGGGACTCTCCTACGAGCAGTACTTC. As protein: CASRLAGLSYEQYF.

The CDR3 sequence: CASSLGGRNEKLFF. CDR3 bases: TGTGCCAGCAGTTTAGGGGGGCGAAATGAAAAACTGTTTTTT. The J gene is TRBJ1-4, the V gene TRBV28, with a tentative D call TRBD1 (6 bases). The CDR3 is 14 residues long. Trimming pared 2 bases from V and 5 bases from J, leaving 9 bases between. Germline V CDR1 and CDR2: MDHEN, SYDVKM.

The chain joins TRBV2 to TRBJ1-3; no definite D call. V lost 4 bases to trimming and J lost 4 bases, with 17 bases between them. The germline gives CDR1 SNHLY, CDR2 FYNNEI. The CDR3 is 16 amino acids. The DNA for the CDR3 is TGTGCCAGCAGTGTCGACCGGGAGGTGTCGGGAAACACCATATATTTT. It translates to CASSVDREVSGNTIYF.

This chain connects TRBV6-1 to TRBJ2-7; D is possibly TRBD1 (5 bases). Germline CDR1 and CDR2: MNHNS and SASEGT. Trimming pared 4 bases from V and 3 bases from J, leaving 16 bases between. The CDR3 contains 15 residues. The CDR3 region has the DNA TGTGCCAGCAGTGCCACAGGAGTGCTTAGCTACGAGCAGTACTTC. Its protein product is CASSATGVLSYEQYF.

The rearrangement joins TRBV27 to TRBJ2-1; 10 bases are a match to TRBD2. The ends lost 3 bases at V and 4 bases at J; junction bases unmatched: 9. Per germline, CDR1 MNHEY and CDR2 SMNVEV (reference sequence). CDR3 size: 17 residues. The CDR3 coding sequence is TGTGCCAGCAGTTTCACAGCGGGAGGGCCTCTTTACAATGAGCAGTTCTTC. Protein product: CASSFTAGGPLYNEQFF.

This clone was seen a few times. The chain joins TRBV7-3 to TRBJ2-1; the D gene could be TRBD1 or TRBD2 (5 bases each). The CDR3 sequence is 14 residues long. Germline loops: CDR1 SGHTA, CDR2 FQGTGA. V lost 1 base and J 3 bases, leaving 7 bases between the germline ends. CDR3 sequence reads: CASSLMGDYNEQFF. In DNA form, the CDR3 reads TGTGCCAGCAGCTTAATGGGGGACTACAATGAGCAGTTCTTC.

This CDR3 reads CASSFGRSGNTIYF. The CDR3 nucleotides read TGTGCCAGCAGTTTTGGGCGATCTGGAAACACCATATATTTT. This chain links TRBV28 with TRBJ1-3; no clear D gene. This CDR3 region has 14 residues. Trimming cost V 3 bases and J 1 base, with 7 bases left between them. CDR1 and CDR2 from the germline V gene are MDHEN and SYDVKM.

The CDR3 is CASSSLTLYEQYF. The CDR3, as DNA: TGTGCCAGCAGCTCGCTTACTCTCTACGAGCAGTACTTC. V is TRBV7-3 and J is TRBJ2-7; no reliable D call. In germline, CDR1 is SGHTA, CDR2 FQGTGA. The CDR3 has 13 amino acids. V lost 4 bases and J lost 3, with 10 bases in between.

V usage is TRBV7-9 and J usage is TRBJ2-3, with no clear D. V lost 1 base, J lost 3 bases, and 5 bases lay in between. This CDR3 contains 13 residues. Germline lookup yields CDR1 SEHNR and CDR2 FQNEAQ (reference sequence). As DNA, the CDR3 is TGTGCCAGCAGCTTAGAGGTTACAGATACGCAGTATTTT. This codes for CASSLEVTDTQYF.

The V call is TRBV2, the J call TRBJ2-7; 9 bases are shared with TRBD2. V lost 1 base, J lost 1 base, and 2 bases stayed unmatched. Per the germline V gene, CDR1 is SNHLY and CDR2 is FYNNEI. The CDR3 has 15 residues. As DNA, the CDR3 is TGTGCCAGCAGTGAAGTTCTAGCGGGATCCTACGAGCAGTACTTC. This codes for CASSEVLAGSYEQYF.

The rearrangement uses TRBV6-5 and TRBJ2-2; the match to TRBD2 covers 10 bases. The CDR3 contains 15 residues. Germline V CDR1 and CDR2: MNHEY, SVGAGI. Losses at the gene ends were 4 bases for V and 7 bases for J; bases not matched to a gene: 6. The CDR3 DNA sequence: TGTGCCAGCAGTTCTGTAGCGGGAGGTCACGGGGAGCTGTTTTTT. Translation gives CASSSVAGGHGELFF.

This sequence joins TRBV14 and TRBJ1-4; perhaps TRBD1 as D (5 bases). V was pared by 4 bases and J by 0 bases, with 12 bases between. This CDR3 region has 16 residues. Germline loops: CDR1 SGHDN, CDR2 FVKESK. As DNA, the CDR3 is TGTGCCAGCAGCCCCGGGGACGTTGCAACTAATGAAAAACTGTTTTTT. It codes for CASSPGDVATNEKLFF.

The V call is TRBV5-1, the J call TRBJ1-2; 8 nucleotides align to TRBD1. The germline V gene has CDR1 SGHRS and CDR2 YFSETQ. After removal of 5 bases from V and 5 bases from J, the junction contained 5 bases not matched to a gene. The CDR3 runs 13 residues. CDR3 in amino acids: CASRPGQEYGYTF. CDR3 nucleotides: TGCGCCAGCAGACCGGGACAGGAATATGGCTACACCTTC.

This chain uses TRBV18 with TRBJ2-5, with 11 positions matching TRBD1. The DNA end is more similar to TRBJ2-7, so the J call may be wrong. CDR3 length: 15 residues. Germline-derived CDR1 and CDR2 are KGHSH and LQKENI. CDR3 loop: CASSPRDRGAYEQYF. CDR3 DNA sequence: TGTGCCAGCTCTCCTCGGGACAGGGGGGCCTACGAGCAGTACTTC.

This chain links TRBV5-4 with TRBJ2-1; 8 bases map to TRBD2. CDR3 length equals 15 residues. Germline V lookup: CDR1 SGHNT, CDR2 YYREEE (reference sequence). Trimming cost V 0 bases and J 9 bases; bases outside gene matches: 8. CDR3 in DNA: TGTGCCAGCAGCTTGGCGGGAGGGCCTAGAGGTGAGCAGTTCTTC. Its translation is CASSLAGGPRGEQFF.

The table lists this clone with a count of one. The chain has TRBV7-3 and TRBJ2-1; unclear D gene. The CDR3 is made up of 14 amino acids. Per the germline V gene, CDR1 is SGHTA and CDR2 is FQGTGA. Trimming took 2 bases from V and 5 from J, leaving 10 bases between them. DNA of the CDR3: TGTGCCAGCAGCTTACTTGTCGAAAACAATGAGCAGTTCTTC. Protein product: CASSLLVENNEQFF.

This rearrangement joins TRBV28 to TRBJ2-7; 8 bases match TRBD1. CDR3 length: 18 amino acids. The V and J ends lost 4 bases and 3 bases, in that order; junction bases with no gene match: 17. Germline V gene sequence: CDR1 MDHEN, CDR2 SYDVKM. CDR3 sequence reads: CASSWGRGQAGVSYEQYF. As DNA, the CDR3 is TGTGCCAGCAGTTGGGGACGGGGACAGGCTGGTGTGAGCTACGAGCAGTACTTC.

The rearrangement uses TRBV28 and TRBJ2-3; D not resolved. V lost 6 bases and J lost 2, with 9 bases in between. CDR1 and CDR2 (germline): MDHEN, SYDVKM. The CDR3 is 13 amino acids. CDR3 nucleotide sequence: TGTGCCAGCAGGGGAACTACCACAGATACGCAGTATTTT. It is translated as CASRGTTTDTQYF.

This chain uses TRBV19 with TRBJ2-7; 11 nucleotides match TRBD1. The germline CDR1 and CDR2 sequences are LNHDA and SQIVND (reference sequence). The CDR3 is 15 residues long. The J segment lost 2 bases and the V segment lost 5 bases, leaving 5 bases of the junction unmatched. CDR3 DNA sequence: TGTGCCAGTAGTGCCCCGGGACAGGGGGCCTACGAGCAGTACTTC. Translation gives CASSAPGQGAYEQYF.

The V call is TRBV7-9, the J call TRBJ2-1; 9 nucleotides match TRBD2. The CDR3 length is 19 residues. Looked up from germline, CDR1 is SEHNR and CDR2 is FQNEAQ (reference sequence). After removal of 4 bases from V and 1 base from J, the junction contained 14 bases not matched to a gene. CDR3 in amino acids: CASSSYPISSGISYNEQFF. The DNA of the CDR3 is TGTGCCAGCAGCTCCTACCCCATCTCTAGCGGGATTTCCTACAATGAGCAGTTCTTC.

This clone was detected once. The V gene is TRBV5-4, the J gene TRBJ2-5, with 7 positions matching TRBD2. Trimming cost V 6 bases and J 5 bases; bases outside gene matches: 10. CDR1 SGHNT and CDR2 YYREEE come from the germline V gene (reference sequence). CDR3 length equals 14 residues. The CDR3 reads CASKLYAGDETQYF. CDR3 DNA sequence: TGTGCCAGCAAACTGTATGCGGGAGATGAGACCCAGTACTTC. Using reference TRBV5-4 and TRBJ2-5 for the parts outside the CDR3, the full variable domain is ETGVTQSPTHLIKTRGQQVTLRCSSQSGHNTVSWYQQALGQGPQFIFQYYREEENGRGNFPPRFSGLQFPNYSSELNVNALELDDSALYLCASKLYAGDETQYFGPGTRLLVL.